These T cell receptor beta chains were read from a single sample in a study of CD8+CD57+ T cells in acquired aplastic anemia. TCRdb used MiXCR to reprocess the reads, holding one entry per CDR3 protein. The table lists 150,000 to 200,000 distinct CDR3 sequences, 40% to 60% of them singletons. Sequencing was done on a sample of sorted CD4+, CD8+, or CD8+CD57+ T cells (not recorded which) from PBMCs. Source of these receptors: a human donor with aplastic anemia. Each CDR3 is given with its conserved first and last residue. D genes are given only for firm matches. Expanded clones get a size class; other rows say once, few or many, or leave the size out.

length: 13; J: TRBJ2-2; D: NA; V: TRBV2; size: NA; DNA: TGTGCCAGCAGTGTTTCCAGTACCGGGGAGCTGTTTTTT; CDR3: CASSVSSTGELFF
length: 12; J: TRBJ1-6; D: NA; V: TRBV7-9; size: once; DNA: TGTGCCAGCAGCTTTCTTTCGACACCCCTCCACTTT; CDR3: CASSFLSTPLHF
length: 14; J: TRBJ2-3; D: NA; V: TRBV5-1; size: NA; DNA: TGCGCCAGCAGATGGTATGGGAGCGCAGATACGCAGTATTTT; CDR3: CASRWYGSADTQYF
length: 16; J: TRBJ1-2; D: TRBD1; V: TRBV5-1; size: many; DNA: TGCGCCAGCAGTCACGGACAGGGGGCGAAGAGCTATGGCTACACCTTC; CDR3: CASSHGQGAKSYGYTF
length: 15; J: TRBJ2-5; D: NA; V: TRBV12-3/TRBV12-4; size: many; DNA: TGTGCCAGCTCACTCTCTGGGGACAACGAAGAGACCCAGTACTTC; CDR3: CASSLSGDNEETQYF
length: 16; J: TRBJ1-2; D: TRBD1; V: TRBV7-8; size: NA; DNA: TGTGCCAGCAGCTTAGAGGGGGACAGGGGACTTAGTGGCTACACCTTC; CDR3: CASSLEGDRGLSGYTF
length: 13; J: TRBJ1-5; D: NA; V: TRBV7-3; size: few; DNA: TGTGCCAGCAGCTTATCGTCGGATCAGCCCCAGCATTTT; CDR3: CASSLSSDQPQHF
length: 13; J: TRBJ1-1; D: NA; V: TRBV15; size: few; DNA: TGTGCCACCAGTATCGACCTGAACACTGAAGCTTTCTTT; CDR3: CATSIDLNTEAFF
length: 13; J: TRBJ2-5; D: NA; V: TRBV6-6; size: NA; DNA: TGTGCCAGCAGCCCCCCGGTCCAAGAGACCCAGTACTTC; CDR3: CASSPPVQETQYF
length: 14; J: TRBJ2-3; D: TRBD2; V: TRBV29-1; size: NA; DNA: TGCAGCACCGAGGGAGCGGGATTCACAGATACGCAGTATTTT; CDR3: CSTEGAGFTDTQYF
length: 17; J: TRBJ2-2; D: TRBD2; V: TRBV24-1; size: NA; DNA: TGTGCCACCAGTGACCCTCTAGCGGCTAGGGGCACCGGGGAGCTGTTTTTT; CDR3: CATSDPLAARGTGELFF
length: 16; J: TRBJ2-1; D: TRBD2; V: TRBV10-3; size: once; DNA: TGTGCCATCAGTGAGCGGACTAGCGGGAGCTACAATGAGCAGTTCTTC; CDR3: CAISERTSGSYNEQFF
length: 15; J: TRBJ2-1; D: TRBD1; V: TRBV3-1; size: few; DNA: TGTGCCAGCAGCCAACGCCGGACAGGGGTCAATGAGCAGTTCTTC; CDR3: CASSQRRTGVNEQFF
length: 13; J: TRBJ1-5; D: NA; V: TRBV2; size: NA; DNA: TGTGCCAGCAGTGCTGCGGGCAATCAGCCCCAGCATTTT; CDR3: CASSAAGNQPQHF
length: 13; J: TRBJ2-3; D: NA; V: TRBV7-6; size: NA; DNA: TGTGCCAGCAAGGGGGTGGACACAGATACGCAGTATTTT; CDR3: CASKGVDTDTQYF
length: 14; J: TRBJ2-2; D: NA; V: TRBV5-4; size: few; DNA: TGTGCCAGCAGCTTGTCACCGAACACCGGGGAGCTGTTTTTT; CDR3: CASSLSPNTGELFF
length: 15; J: TRBJ2-1; D: NA; V: TRBV20-1; size: many; DNA: TGCAGTGCTAGAGGGTGGGGAAAAACGTACAATAAGCAGTTCTTC; CDR3: CSARGWGKTYNKQFF
length: 14; J: TRBJ1-2; D: NA; V: TRBV25-1; size: NA; DNA: TGTGCCAGCAGTGATTTAAGGGGTAGCTATGGCTATACCTTC; CDR3: CASSDLRGSYGYTF
length: 17; J: TRBJ2-1; D: TRBD2; V: TRBV28; size: many; DNA: TGTGCCAGCAGGGCGACTAGCGGGAGACGATTTCACAATGAGCAGTTCTTC; CDR3: CASRATSGRRFHNEQFF
length: 14; J: TRBJ2-1; D: TRBD2; V: TRBV10-3; size: NA; DNA: TGTGCCATCAGGACTAGCGGGAACGACAATGAGCAGTTCTTC; CDR3: CAIRTSGNDNEQFF
length: 13; J: TRBJ1-4; D: NA; V: TRBV24-1; size: few; DNA: TGTGCCACCAGTGAAGGGGGAAATGAAAAACTGTTTTTT; CDR3: CATSEGGNEKLFF
length: 15; J: TRBJ2-7; D: TRBD1; V: TRBV7-6; size: NA; DNA: TGTGCCAGCAGCGAGGGCGGACAGGGGATATACGAGCAGTACTTC; CDR3: CASSEGGQGIYEQYF
length: 14; J: TRBJ2-7; D: TRBD1; V: TRBV20-1; size: NA; DNA: TGCAGTGCTAGGCCCGGGACAGGGGACTACGAGCAGTACTTC; CDR3: CSARPGTGDYEQYF
length: 13; J: TRBJ2-7; D: NA; V: TRBV5-1; size: many; DNA: TGCGCCAGCAGCCCCAAGATAAACTACGAGCAGTACTTC; CDR3: CASSPKINYEQYF
length: 12; J: TRBJ1-1; D: NA; V: TRBV29-1; size: NA; DNA: TGCAGCGTCCAGACAGAGAACACTGAAGCTTTCTTT; CDR3: CSVQTENTEAFF
length: 16; J: TRBJ2-1; D: TRBD1; V: TRBV9; size: many; DNA: TGTGCCAGCAGCCAATGGACAGGAACGATCAACAATGAGCAGTTCTTC; CDR3: CASSQWTGTINNEQFF
length: 15; J: TRBJ1-2; D: TRBD1; V: TRBV5-6; size: many; DNA: TGTGCCAGCAGCTTACAGGACGGACAGGGCAGTGGCTACACCTTC; CDR3: CASSLQDGQGSGYTF
length: 14; J: TRBJ2-7; D: TRBD2; V: TRBV10-3; size: NA; DNA: TGTGCCATCAGTGTACAGCGGGAGAGCTACGAGCAGTACTTC; CDR3: CAISVQRESYEQYF
length: 15; J: TRBJ2-7; D: TRBD2; V: TRBV15; size: few; DNA: TGTGCCACCAGCAGGACCGGGACTAGCGGCTACGAGCAGTACTTC; CDR3: CATSRTGTSGYEQYF
length: 15; J: TRBJ1-2; D: TRBD1; V: TRBV10-3; size: many; DNA: TGTGCCATTTCAATTCCAGGACAGGGAATCTATGGCTACACCTTC; CDR3: CAISIPGQGIYGYTF
length: 13; J: TRBJ1-5; D: NA; V: TRBV20-1; size: NA; DNA: TGCAGTGCGGAAATGACGGAGGCGCAGCCCCAGCATTTT; CDR3: CSAEMTEAQPQHF
length: 13; J: TRBJ1-6; D: NA; V: TRBV7-6; size: NA; DNA: TGTGCCAGCAGCTTAACCTATAATTCACCCCTCCACTTT; CDR3: CASSLTYNSPLHF
length: 13; J: TRBJ1-4; D: TRBD1; V: TRBV10-3; size: NA; DNA: TGTGCCATCAGAACAGGGGAGGATGAAAAACTGTTTTTT; CDR3: CAIRTGEDEKLFF